This T cell receptor (beta chain) is drawn from a study of human T cells and chemical hapten exposure. The CDR3 has 14 amino acids. CDR1 is SGHTA, CDR2 FQGNSA, per germline. The ends were cut back, 4 bases at V and 14 bases at J, with 20 bases in the middle. As for time point: patch test 1, 2 weeks after DPC sensitization. The sample's treatment: therapeutic diphenylcyclopropenone sensitization with weekly scalp DPC. TCRdb re-derived calls from the RACE reads in MiXCR, one entry per CDR3 protein. The sample lists some 200,000 distinct CDR3 sequences; approximately 20% were seen once. The specimen was whole blood, collected in connection with sensitization to the hapten diphenylcyclopropenone (DPC). This chain uses TRBV7-2 with TRBJ1-4, with D possibly being TRBD1 (5 bases). This TCR came from a woman in her forties or fifties with alopecia areata. Some clones in this sample may be carry-over from other donors' samples. This chain's CDR3 is CASSSGTAVNVLFF. CDR3 DNA: TGTGCCAGCAGCTCCGGGACTGCGGTCAATGTTCTGTTTTTT.